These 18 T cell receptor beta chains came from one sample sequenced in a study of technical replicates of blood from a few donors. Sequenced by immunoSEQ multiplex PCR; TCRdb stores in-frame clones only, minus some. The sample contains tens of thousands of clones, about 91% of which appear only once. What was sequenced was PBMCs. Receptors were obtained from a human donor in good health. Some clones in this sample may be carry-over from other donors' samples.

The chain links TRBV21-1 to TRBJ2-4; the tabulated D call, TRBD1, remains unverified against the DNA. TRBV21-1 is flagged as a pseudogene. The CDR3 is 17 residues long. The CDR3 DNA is TGTGCCAGCAGCAAAGGGGGGACAGGGGGAACCCCTAGCATTCAGTACTTC. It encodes CASSKGGTGGTPSIQYF.

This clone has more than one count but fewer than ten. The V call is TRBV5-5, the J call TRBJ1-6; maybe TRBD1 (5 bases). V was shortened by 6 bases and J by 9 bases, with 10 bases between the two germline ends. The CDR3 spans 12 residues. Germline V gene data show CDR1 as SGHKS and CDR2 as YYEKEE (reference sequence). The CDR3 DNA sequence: TGTGCCAGCACTTGGGGGGTTTCACCCCTCCACTTT. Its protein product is CASTWGVSPLHF. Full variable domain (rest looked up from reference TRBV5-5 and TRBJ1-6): DAGVTQSPTHLIKTRGQQVTLRCSPISGHKSVSWYQQVLGQGPQFIFQYYEKEERGRGNFPDRFSARQFPNYSSELNVNALLLGDSALYLCASTWGVSPLHFGNGTRLTVT.

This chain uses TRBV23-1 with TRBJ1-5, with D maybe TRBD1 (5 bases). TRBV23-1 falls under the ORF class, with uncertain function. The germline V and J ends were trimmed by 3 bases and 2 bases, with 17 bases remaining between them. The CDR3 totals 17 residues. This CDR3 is CASSHEAPGGGNQPQHF. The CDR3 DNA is TGCGCCAGCAGTCACGAGGCCCCGGGGGGGGGCAATCAGCCCCAGCATTTT.

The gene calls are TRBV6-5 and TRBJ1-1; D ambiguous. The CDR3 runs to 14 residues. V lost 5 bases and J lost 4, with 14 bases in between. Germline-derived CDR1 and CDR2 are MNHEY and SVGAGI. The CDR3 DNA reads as TGTGCCAGCAGTACCAGCGGGCGGGGCACTGAAGCTTTCTTT. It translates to CASSTSGRGTEAFF.

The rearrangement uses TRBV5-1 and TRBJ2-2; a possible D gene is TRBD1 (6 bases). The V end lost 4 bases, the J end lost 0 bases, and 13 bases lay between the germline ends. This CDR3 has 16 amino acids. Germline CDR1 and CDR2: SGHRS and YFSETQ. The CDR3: CASSIGTNSNTGELFF. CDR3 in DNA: TGCGCCAGCAGCATCGGGACAAATTCGAACACCGGGGAGCTGTTTTTT.

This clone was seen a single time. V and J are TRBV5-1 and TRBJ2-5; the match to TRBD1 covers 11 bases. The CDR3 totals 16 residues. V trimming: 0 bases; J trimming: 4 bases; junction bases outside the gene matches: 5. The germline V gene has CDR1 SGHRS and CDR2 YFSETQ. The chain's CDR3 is CASSLGTGGVGETQYF. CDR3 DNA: TGCGCCAGCAGCTTGGGGACAGGGGGCGTGGGAGAGACCCAGTACTTC.

CDR3 sequence reads: CASSLDRGTPLHF. DNA for the CDR3: TGTGCCAGCAGCTTAGACCGCGGAACACCCCTCCACTTT. This chain connects TRBV5-8 to TRBJ1-6; D unresolved. Looked up from germline, CDR1 is SGHTS and CDR2 is YDEGEE. The CDR3 contains 13 residues. V lost 2 bases to trimming and J lost 11 bases, with 11 bases between them.

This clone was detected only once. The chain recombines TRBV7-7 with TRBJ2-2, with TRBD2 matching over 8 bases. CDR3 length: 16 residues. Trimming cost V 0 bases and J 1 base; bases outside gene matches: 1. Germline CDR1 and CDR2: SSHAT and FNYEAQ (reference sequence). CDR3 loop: CASSLALAGNTGELFF. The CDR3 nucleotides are TGTGCCAGCAGCTTAGCGCTAGCGGGGAACACCGGGGAGCTGTTTTTT.

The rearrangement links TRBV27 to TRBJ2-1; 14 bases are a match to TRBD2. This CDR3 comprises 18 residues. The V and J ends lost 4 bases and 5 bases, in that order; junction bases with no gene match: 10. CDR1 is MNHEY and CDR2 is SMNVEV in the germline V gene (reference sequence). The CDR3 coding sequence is TGTGCCAGCAGTTCGACTAGCGGGAGGGCCCTGGTCCACAATGAGCAGTTCTTC. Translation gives CASSSTSGRALVHNEQFF.

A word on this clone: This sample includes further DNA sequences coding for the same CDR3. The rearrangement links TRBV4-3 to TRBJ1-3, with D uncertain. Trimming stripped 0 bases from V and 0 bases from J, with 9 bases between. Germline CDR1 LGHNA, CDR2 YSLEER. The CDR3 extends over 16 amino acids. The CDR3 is CASSQDRSLSGNTIYF. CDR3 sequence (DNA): TGCGCCAGCAGCCAAGATCGGAGCCTCTCTGGAAACACCATATATTTT.

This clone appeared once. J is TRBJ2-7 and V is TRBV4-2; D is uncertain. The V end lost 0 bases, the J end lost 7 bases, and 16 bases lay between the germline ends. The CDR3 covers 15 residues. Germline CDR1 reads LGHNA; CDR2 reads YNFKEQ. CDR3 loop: CASSQDHGTAIEQYF. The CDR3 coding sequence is TGTGCCAGCAGCCAAGATCACGGCACAGCTATAGAGCAGTACTTC.

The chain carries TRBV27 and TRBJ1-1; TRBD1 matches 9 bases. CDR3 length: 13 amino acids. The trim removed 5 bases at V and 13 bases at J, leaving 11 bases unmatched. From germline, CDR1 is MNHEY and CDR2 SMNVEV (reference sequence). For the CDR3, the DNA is TGTGCCAGCAGTCGCCGTGGGACAGGGTTTCTTTTCTTT. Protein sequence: CASSRRGTGFLFF.

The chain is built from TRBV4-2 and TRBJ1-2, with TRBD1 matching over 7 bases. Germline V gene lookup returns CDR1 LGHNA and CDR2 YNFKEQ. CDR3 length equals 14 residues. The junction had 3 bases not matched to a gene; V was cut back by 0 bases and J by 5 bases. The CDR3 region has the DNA TGTGCCAGCAGCCAAGAGATACAGGGGTATGGCTACACCTTC. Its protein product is CASSQEIQGYGYTF.

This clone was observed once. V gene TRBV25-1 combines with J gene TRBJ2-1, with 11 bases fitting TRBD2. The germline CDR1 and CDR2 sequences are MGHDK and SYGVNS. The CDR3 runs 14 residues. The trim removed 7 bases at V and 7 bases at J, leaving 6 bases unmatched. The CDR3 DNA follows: TGTGCCAGCATAGCGGGGGGGAATCTGAATGAGCAGTTCTTC. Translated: CASIAGGNLNEQFF. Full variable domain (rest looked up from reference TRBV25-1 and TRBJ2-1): EADIYQTPRYLVIGTGKKITLECSQTMGHDKMYWYQQDPGMELHLIHYSYGVNSTEKGDLSSESTVSRIRTEHFPLTLESARPSHTSQYLCASIAGGNLNEQFFGPGTRLTVL.

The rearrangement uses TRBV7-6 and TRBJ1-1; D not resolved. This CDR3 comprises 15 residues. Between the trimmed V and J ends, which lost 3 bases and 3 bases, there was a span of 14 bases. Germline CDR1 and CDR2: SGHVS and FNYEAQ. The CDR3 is CASSLVGGWYTEAFF. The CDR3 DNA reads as TGTGCCAGCAGCTTGGTAGGAGGCTGGTACACTGAAGCTTTCTTT.

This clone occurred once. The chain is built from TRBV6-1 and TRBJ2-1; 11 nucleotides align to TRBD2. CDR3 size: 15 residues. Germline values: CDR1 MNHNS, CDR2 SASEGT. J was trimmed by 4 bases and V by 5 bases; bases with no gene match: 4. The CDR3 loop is CASSTTSGAYNEQFF. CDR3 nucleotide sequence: TGTGCCAGCAGTACGACTAGCGGGGCGTACAATGAGCAGTTCTTC.

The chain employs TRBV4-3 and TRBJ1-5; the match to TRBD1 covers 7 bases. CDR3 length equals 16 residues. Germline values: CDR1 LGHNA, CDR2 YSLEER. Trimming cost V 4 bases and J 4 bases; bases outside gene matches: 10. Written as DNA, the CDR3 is TGCGCCAGCAGCCGATCCCGGGGACAGCAAAATCAGCCCCAGCATTTT. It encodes CASSRSRGQQNQPQHF.

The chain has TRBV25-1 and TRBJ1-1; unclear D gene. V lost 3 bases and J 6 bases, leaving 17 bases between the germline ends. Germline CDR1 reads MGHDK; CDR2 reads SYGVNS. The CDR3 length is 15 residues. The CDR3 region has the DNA TGTGCCAGCAGTGATCATAGCCCGGTGGAGGCTGAAGCTTTCTTT. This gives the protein CASSDHSPVEAEAFF.